The T cell receptor (beta chain) under discussion was sequenced for a study of T cell clonotyping in hematopoietic cell transplantation. Study results and limitations: Without cell sorting, CD4 versus CD8 contributions remain unresolved. After transplant, recipient diversity fell while pathologically expanded clonotypes grew through day 180.

On this clone itself: No antigen is known for it.

Only in-frame clones appear in the TCRdb table, and some are missing; sequencing was by immunoSEQ multiplex PCR. The sample lists around 10,000 clones; approximately 94% were seen once. This CDR3 spans 14 amino acids. CDR1 and CDR2 (germline): MDHEN, SYDVKM. Losses at the gene ends were 5 bases for V and 2 bases for J; bases not matched to a gene: 4. The chain joins TRBV28 to TRBJ2-7; 9 positions agree with TRBD1. This TCR derives from a male patient aged 45-60 years who had an allogeneic stem cell transplant from a related donor, so T cells may come from the graft donor. Some clones in this sample may be carry-over from other donors' samples. Material: PBMCs, obtained 100 days after allogeneic stem cell transplant. Written as DNA, the CDR3 is TGTGCCAGCAGTGGGGGACAGGGCACCTACGAGCAGTACTTC. Translation: CASSGGQGTYEQYF.